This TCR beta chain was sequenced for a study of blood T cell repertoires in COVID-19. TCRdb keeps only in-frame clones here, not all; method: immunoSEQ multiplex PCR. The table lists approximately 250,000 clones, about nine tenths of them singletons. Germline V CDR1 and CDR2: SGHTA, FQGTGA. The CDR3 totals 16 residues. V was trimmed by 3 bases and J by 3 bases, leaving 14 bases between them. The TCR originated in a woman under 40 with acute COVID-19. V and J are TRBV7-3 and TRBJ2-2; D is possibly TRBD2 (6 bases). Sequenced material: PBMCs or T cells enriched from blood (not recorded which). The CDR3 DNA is TGTGCCAGCAGCTTGGGTCCCGGCGGGGACACCGGGGAGCTGTTTTTT. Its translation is CASSLGPGGDTGELFF.